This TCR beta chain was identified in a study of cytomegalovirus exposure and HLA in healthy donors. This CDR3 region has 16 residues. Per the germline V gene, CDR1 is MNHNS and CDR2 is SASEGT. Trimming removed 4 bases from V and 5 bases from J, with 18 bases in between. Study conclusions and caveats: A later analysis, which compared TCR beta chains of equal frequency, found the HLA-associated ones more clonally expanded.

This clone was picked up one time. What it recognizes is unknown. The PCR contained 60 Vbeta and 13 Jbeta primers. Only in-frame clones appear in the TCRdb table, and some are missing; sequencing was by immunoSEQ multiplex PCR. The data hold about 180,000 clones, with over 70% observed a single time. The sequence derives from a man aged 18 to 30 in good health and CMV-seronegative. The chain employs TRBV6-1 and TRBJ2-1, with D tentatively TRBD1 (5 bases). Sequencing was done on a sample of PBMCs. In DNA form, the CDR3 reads TGTGCCAGCAGTGGGGGCGCGGCTGTTGGGCACAATGAGCAGTTCTTC. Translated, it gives CASSGGAAVGHNEQFF.